The clone carrying this TCR beta chain has only a few counts. This sample stems from a study of cytomegalovirus exposure and HLA in healthy donors. Study context: Later analysis reported that the approximately 130 validation repertoires shared the platform of the approximately 670 first-cohort repertoires.

V lost 1 base and J lost 6; bases outside the gene matches: 8. Per the germline V gene, CDR1 is SGHRS and CDR2 is YFSETQ. CDR3 length equals 16 residues. Sequenced by immunoSEQ multiplex PCR; TCRdb stores in-frame clones only, minus some. The repertoire holds about 74,000 clones, with 90% to 95% as singletons. The V and J genes are TRBV5-1 and TRBJ2-1, with 9 positions matching TRBD2. The receptor was derived from a young man in good health and CMV-seropositive. The specimen sequenced was PBMCs. The CDR3 is CASSLLDSGSSNEQFF. The CDR3 nucleotides are TGCGCCAGCAGCTTGCTTGATAGCGGGAGTTCCAATGAGCAGTTCTTC. Complete variable domain (other parts from reference TRBV5-1 and TRBJ2-1): KAGVTQTPRYLIKTRGQQVTLSCSPISGHRSVSWYQQTPGQGLQFLFEYFSETQRNKGNFPGRFSGRQFSNSRSEMNVSTLELGDSALYLCASSLLDSGSSNEQFFGPGTRLTVL.